This TCR beta chain was retrieved from a study of post-analysis software for immune sequencing data. This clonotype has only a few counts. The antigen is not known. TCR beta cDNA libraries included unique molecular identifiers. Each CDR3 protein gets one entry after TCRdb re-called the PCR reads with MiXCR. Of around 710,000 distinct CDR3 sequences listed, around 45% were seen once; the top ten hold just under 5%. Findings and limits, study-wide: There was significantly lower normalized Chao1 diversity in multiple sclerosis patients than in controls. Compared with controls, patients had more of 4 to 6 TRBV segments, including TRBV5-6, TRBV5-1 and TRBV20-1.

V shed 6 bases and J 2 bases; nucleotides not matched to a gene: 5. The CDR3 loop spans 13 amino acids. CDR1 is DFQATT, CDR2 SNEGSKA, per germline (reference sequence). V and J are TRBV20-1 and TRBJ2-3, with TRBD2 identical over 7 bases. The clonotype originates from a girl aged 10-17 years with multiple sclerosis. The specimen was blood. Here the CDR3 DNA reads TGCAGTGCATTAGCGGGTACCACAGATACGCAGTATTTT. This gives the protein CSALAGTTDTQYF.